This T cell receptor beta chain was retrieved from a study of T cells in tuberculosis. For the study at large: T cells were selected with CD1B tetramers loaded with glucose monomycolate.

Assay used: immunoSEQ multiplex PCR; TCRdb lists only in-frame clones, some missing. The sample lists nearly 60,000 clones; 88% were seen once. The CDR3 is 16 amino acids. The germline V gene has CDR1 ENHRY and CDR2 SYGVKD. V shed 3 bases and J shed 0 bases, with 14 bases lying between them. A single count supports this clone. Cells were sorted from thawed PBMC rested overnight and stained with GMM-loaded CD1B tetramer, viability dye and anti-CD3. The CD1B tetramers carried C32 glucose monomycolate purified from Rhodococcus equi. The chain is built from TRBV10-3 and TRBJ1-1; the D gene is possibly TRBD1 (5 bases). This receptor was obtained from an adult woman with latent tuberculosis. The material sequenced was CD1b-GMM tetramer-negative cells sorted from PBMCs. The CDR3 here is CAISDTETDLNTEAFF. The CDR3 coding sequence is TGTGCCATCAGTGACACCGAGACAGATTTGAACACTGAAGCTTTCTTT.